One sample yielded the 16 T cell receptor beta chains listed below, sequenced in a study of blood T cell repertoires in COVID-19. Using immunoSEQ multiplex PCR, the repertoire was profiled, and TCRdb retains in-frame clones only, with some absent. The sample consists of more than 140,000 clones, more than 65% of them appearing once. The sequenced sample was peripheral blood. These receptors originate from a woman aged 45-60 years in a cohort sampled during active or convalescent COVID-19.

The chain links TRBV11-2 to TRBJ2-3, with a tentative D call TRBD2 (6 bases). This CDR3 is built from 16 residues. V lost 2 bases to trimming and J lost 2 bases, with 14 bases between them. The germline V gene has CDR1 SGHAT and CDR2 FQNNGV. The CDR3, as DNA: TGTGCCAGCAGCTTATTGGGGCGGGAACACACAGATACGCAGTATTTT. Protein product: CASSLLGREHTDTQYF.

The V gene is TRBV4-3, the J gene TRBJ1-2, with D maybe TRBD1 (6 bases). There are 16 residues in the CDR3. V gave up 1 base and J gave up 4 bases, with 16 bases separating them. Germline CDR1 and CDR2: LGHNA and YSLEER. The chain's CDR3 is CASSQGPDRPIYGYTF. The CDR3 region has the DNA TGCGCCAGCAGCCAAGGCCCGGACAGACCTATCTATGGCTACACCTTC.

The chain uses TRBV5-1 and TRBJ2-5; 8 bases align to TRBD2. The CDR3 length is 15 residues. The germline gives CDR1 SGHRS, CDR2 YFSETQ. After removal of 4 bases from V and 1 base from J, the junction contained 6 bases not matched to a gene. Here the CDR3 reads CASSLVGLAQETQYF. DNA of the CDR3: TGCGCCAGCAGCCTGGTAGGACTAGCCCAAGAGACCCAGTACTTC.

In its sample, this clone was seen once. This chain uses TRBV7-2 with TRBJ2-2; the match to TRBD2 covers 8 bases. V lost 3 bases to trimming and J lost 2 bases; unmatched junction nucleotides: 5. The CDR3 length is 16 residues. Germline values: CDR1 SGHTA, CDR2 FQGNSA. CDR3 region: CASSFFRGGNTGELFF. CDR3 DNA: TGTGCCAGCAGCTTTTTCCGGGGGGGAAACACCGGGGAGCTGTTTTTT. Together with reference TRBV7-2 and TRBJ2-2, the CDR3 gives the full variable domain: GAGVSQSPSNKVTEKGKDVELRCDPISGHTALYWYRQSLGQGLEFLIYFQGNSAPDKSGLPSDRFSAERTGGSVSTLTIQRTQQEDSAVYLCASSFFRGGNTGELFFGEGSRLTVL.

As to this clone: Other DNA sequences in this specimen translate into the identical CDR3. The CDR3 loop reads CASSFRGHNEKLFF. CDR3 DNA: TGTGCCAGCAGCTTCAGGGGCCATAATGAAAAACTGTTTTTT. The chain joins TRBV5-6 to TRBJ1-4, with D perhaps matching TRBD1 (6 bases). The germline CDR1 and CDR2 sequences are SGHDT and YYEEEE. CDR3 length equals 14 residues. Deletions cut 2 bases from V and 4 bases from J, with 9 bases between.

The V and J genes are TRBV7-9 and TRBJ2-7, with 14 nucleotides matching TRBD2. CDR3 length equals 17 residues. With V trimmed by 0 bases and J by 3 bases, 4 bases remained unmatched. Germline CDR1 and CDR2: SEHNR and FQNEAQ (reference sequence). The CDR3 sequence: CASSLAPGLAGDYEQYF. Written as DNA, the CDR3 is TGTGCCAGCAGCTTAGCCCCGGGACTAGCGGGGGACTACGAGCAGTACTTC.

This clone was detected many times. The chain is built from TRBV29-1 and TRBJ1-2; TRBD1 matches 7 bases. Germline values: CDR1 SQVTM, CDR2 ANQGSEA. The CDR3 totals 15 residues. Trimming cost V 1 base and J 6 bases; bases outside gene matches: 11. Written as DNA, the CDR3 is TGCAGCGTTGAAGGGGACCGACAGGGTAGCGATGGCTACACCTTC. This translates into CSVEGDRQGSDGYTF.

The rearrangement joins TRBV27 to TRBJ1-6; no reliable D call. The CDR3 spans 14 residues. Trimming took off 7 bases at V and 5 bases at J, with 12 bases between the two ends. The germline V gene encodes CDR1 MNHEY and CDR2 SMNVEV (reference sequence). CDR3: CASTTRVNNSPLHF. The CDR3 DNA reads TGTGCCAGCACTACCCGGGTGAATAATTCACCCCTCCACTTT.

The rearrangement joins TRBV24-1 to TRBJ1-2, with TRBD1 identical over 10 bases. J was trimmed by 3 bases and V by 2 bases; bases with no gene match: 2. Per the germline V gene, CDR1 is KGHDR and CDR2 is SFDVKD. CDR3 length equals 15 residues. In DNA, the CDR3 is TGTGCCACCAGTGATTGGGACAGGGGTGACTATGGCTACACCTTC. Residues: CATSDWDRGDYGYTF.

The chain is built from TRBV7-8 and TRBJ2-2; tentative D call: TRBD1 (6 bases). V was trimmed by 5 bases and J by 2 bases, leaving 15 bases between them. Germline V gene data show CDR1 as SGHVS and CDR2 as FQNEAQ. The CDR3 consists of 16 residues. DNA of the CDR3: TGTGCCAGCAGCCTTCAGCCGGGACAAAACACCGGGGAGCTGTTTTTT. Amino acids: CASSLQPGQNTGELFF.

The chain combines TRBV29-1 with TRBJ2-3; 10 nucleotides align to TRBD1. Germline loops: CDR1 SQVTM, CDR2 ANQGSEA. This CDR3 has 15 residues. Trimming at V came to 1 base and at J to 4 bases, leaving 5 bases not matched to a gene. Here the CDR3 reads CSVEANDRGPDTQYF. The CDR3 DNA reads TGCAGCGTTGAAGCGAACGACAGGGGGCCAGATACGCAGTATTTT.

The rearrangement links TRBV10-2 to TRBJ2-4; TRBD2 matches at 9 bases. Per the germline V gene, CDR1 is WSHSY and CDR2 is SAAADI. The CDR3 covers 19 residues. Losses at the gene ends were 6 bases for V and 0 bases for J; bases not matched to a gene: 15. The CDR3 sequence is CASSSSGAGGGIAKNIQYF. As DNA, the CDR3 is TGCGCCAGCAGCTCCAGTGGAGCGGGGGGCGGAATAGCCAAAAACATTCAGTACTTC.

The V gene is TRBV25-1, the J gene TRBJ1-5; no definite D call. The CDR3 length is 14 residues. The V and J ends lost 3 bases and 7 bases respectively, with 13 bases between them. Germline CDR1 MGHDK, CDR2 SYGVNS. The CDR3 bases are TGTGCCAGCAGTGAGCCCGGGAACGGCCAGCCCCAGCATTTT. This gives the protein CASSEPGNGQPQHF.

The chain carries TRBV18 and TRBJ1-5; D gene uncertain. This CDR3 has 17 amino acids. Germline lookup yields CDR1 KGHSH and CDR2 LQKENI. V was shortened by 3 bases and J by 4 bases, with 19 bases between the two germline ends. The CDR3 reads CASSPKIATKHNQPQHF. Written as DNA, the CDR3 is TGTGCCAGCTCACCGAAAATAGCAACCAAACATAATCAGCCCCAGCATTTT.

This chain links TRBV6-5 with TRBJ2-3; 11 nucleotides agree with TRBD2. The germline gives CDR1 MNHEY, CDR2 SVGAGI. This CDR3 is 15 amino acids long. V trimming: 5 bases; J trimming: 5 bases; junction bases outside the gene matches: 6. The chain's CDR3 is CASSPLGTSGDTQYF. The CDR3 nucleotides read TGTGCCAGCAGTCCTCTCGGGACTAGCGGAGATACGCAGTATTTT.

The CDR3 DNA is TGTGCCAGCCGCGGGGAGCCTGAAGCTTTCTTT. It yields the protein CASRGEPEAFF. The V gene is TRBV7-9, the J gene TRBJ1-1; D gene ambiguous. Per the germline V gene, CDR1 is SEHNR and CDR2 is FQNEAQ (reference sequence). V gave up 8 bases and J gave up 6 bases, with 10 bases separating them. The CDR3 loop spans 11 amino acids.